A selection of T cell receptor beta chains follows, all from one sample in a study of CXCR3-negative and CXCR3-positive naive CD8 T cells. TCRdb re-called the 5' RACE reads, yielding one record per CDR3 amino acid sequence without DNA. Its table records some 5,900 distinct CDR3 sequences. What was sequenced was naive CXCR3+ CD8+ T cells from blood. All receptors derive from a human donor in good health. Some clones in this sample may be carry-over from other donors' samples. CDR3s include the opening cysteine and the closing phenylalanine or tryptophan. Part of the rows lack a size; the others show once, few, many or a class for expanded clones.

abundance	v_gene	j_gene	CDR3aa
NA	TRBV20-1	TRBJ2-7	CSARFPRGGRPDGEQYF
medium-sized	TRBV29-1	TRBJ2-2	CSVEGASGTGELFF
NA	TRBV20-1	TRBJ2-5	CSARDLQGIQETQYF
medium-sized	TRBV20-1	TRBJ2-6	CSETRRDRVDSGANVLTF
NA	TRBV7-2	TRBJ2-5	CASSLGWVAGGETQYF
NA	TRBV20-1	TRBJ2-7	CSARFTGSEQYF
medium-sized	TRBV12-3/TRBV12-4	TRBJ2-5	CASSSWGGIEDQETQYF
medium-sized	TRBV7-9	TRBJ1-4	CASSSRDRGANEKLFF
NA	TRBV7-2	TRBJ2-3	CASSYSSYTDTQYF
NA	TRBV2	TRBJ1-5	CASRTDRREPISNQPQHF
medium-sized	TRBV6-2/TRBV6-3	TRBJ2-7	CASSYFHEQYF
NA	TRBV2	TRBJ2-3	CASSEWYPSGASTDTQYF
NA	TRBV7-8	TRBJ2-3	CASSLGDGVAGAGTDTQYF
NA	TRBV5-1	TRBJ1-1	CASSLGQGQNTEAFF
medium-sized	TRBV29-1	TRBJ2-1	CSVETTESSYNEQFF
NA	TRBV10-3	TRBJ2-2	CATSRDTNTGELFF
medium-sized	TRBV7-9	TRBJ1-1	CASSLVQGPYEAFF
NA	TRBV4-1	TRBJ2-7	CASRGGRGEQYF
NA	TRBV3-1	TRBJ2-3	CASSQRASGAYTDTQYF
NA	TRBV4-1	TRBJ1-1	CASSPVVGTEAFF
NA	TRBV5-5	TRBJ2-5	CASSLDRSQQPQYF
NA	TRBV12-3/TRBV12-4	TRBJ2-3	CASSPGTSGTMGGTDTQYF
medium-sized	TRBV29-1	TRBJ1-1	CSVIGPWIDTEAFF
NA	TRBV9	TRBJ1-3	CASRRGNTIYF
medium-sized	TRBV7-9	TRBJ1-5	CASSRRGDNQPQHF
NA	TRBV27	TRBJ2-5	CASSSPGPQETQYF
medium-sized	TRBV5-1	TRBJ1-6	CASSGAGSPLHF
NA	TRBV2	TRBJ2-3	CASIDQHPTADTQYF
medium-sized	TRBV5-6	TRBJ2-1	CASSLWERGRSYNEQFF
medium-sized	TRBV15	TRBJ2-1	CATSRDRLGNEQFF
NA	TRBV20-1	TRBJ2-7	CSARVPGGGGEQYF
medium-sized	TRBV7-2	TRBJ2-7	CASSHPGAYEQYF
NA	TRBV29-1	TRBJ2-5	CSVVNPESQETQYF
medium-sized	TRBV27	TRBJ1-2	CASRDLLISDGYTF
NA	TRBV29-1	TRBJ2-6	CSVEDLRGANVLTF
NA	TRBV19	TRBJ2-7	CASSERGYEQYF
NA	TRBV10-3	TRBJ2-1	CAISESTLTYSYNEQFF
NA	TRBV29-1	TRBJ1-1	CSVERPLIPDAFF
NA	TRBV29-1	TRBJ2-5	CSVGPGQRQETQYF
medium-sized	TRBV12-3/TRBV12-4	TRBJ1-2	CASSSSREILNYGYTF
NA	TRBV3-1	TRBJ2-5	CASSQADRVPETQYF